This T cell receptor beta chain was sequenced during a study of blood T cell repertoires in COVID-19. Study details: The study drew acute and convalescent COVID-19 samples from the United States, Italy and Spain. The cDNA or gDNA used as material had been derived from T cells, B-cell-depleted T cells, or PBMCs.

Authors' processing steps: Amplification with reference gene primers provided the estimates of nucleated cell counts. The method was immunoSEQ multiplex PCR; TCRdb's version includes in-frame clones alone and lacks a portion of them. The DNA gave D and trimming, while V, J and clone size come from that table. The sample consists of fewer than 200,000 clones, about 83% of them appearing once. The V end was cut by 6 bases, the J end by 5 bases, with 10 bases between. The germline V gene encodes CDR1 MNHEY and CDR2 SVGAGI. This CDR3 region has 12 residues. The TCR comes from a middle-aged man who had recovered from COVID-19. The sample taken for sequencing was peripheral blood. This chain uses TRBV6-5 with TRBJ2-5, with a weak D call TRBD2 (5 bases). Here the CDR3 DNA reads TGTGCCAGCAGAGGACTGGGGGAGACCCAGTACTTC. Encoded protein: CASRGLGETQYF.